This TCR beta chain was documented in a study of synovial regulatory T cells in juvenile arthritis. Study-wide findings and caveats: Blood Treg cells that were inflammation-associated showed lower TCR diversity than other blood Treg cells.

The CDR3 loop spans 15 amino acids. No nucleotide data were recorded. Germline loops: CDR1 WNHNN, CDR2 SYGVQD (reference sequence). The repertoire was sequenced with immunoSEQ multiplex PCR; TCRdb's copy has only in-frame clones and lacks some. This sample's table has 9,000 to 10,000 clones. In the case of this clone: Its specificity is not known.

The sequenced sample was Treg cells from blood. Sample subset: remaining (HLA-DR-negative) circulating blood Treg cells. The clonotype was recovered from a donor aged 2-35 years with juvenile idiopathic arthritis. The V call is TRBV10-1, the J call TRBJ2-1; TCRdb lists TRBD1, though no DNA is available to test this call. The CDR3 spells CAMTNTPGQGDEQFF.